The present T cell receptor beta chain was sequenced within a study of PD-1 blockade in classical Hodgkin lymphoma. Broader study findings: When nivolumab was started under 1 year after ASCT, patients were excluded.

As for this clone: Its antigen remains unidentified.

The CDR3 has 13 amino acids. Trimming stripped 1 base from V and 3 bases from J, with 5 bases between. Germline CDR1 and CDR2: SGHRS and YFSETQ. Time point described: cycle 4 day 1 (C4D1), after more than five weeks of nivolumab. Every single patient, without exception, relapsed after autologous stem cell transplantation, and brentuximab vedotin exposure varied. Clones were sequenced by immunoSEQ multiplex PCR, and TCRdb holds only the in-frame ones, with some missing. Of tens of thousands of clones in the sample, 85% to 90% were seen once. This specimen consisted of peripheral blood mononuclear cells (PBMCs), obtained before the fourth cycle of nivolumab. This receptor was obtained from a human donor with classical Hodgkin lymphoma. This sequence joins TRBV5-1 and TRBJ1-3; D is perhaps TRBD1 (5 bases). CDR3 DNA sequence: TGCGCCAGCAGCTTGAGGGGTGGAAACACCATATATTTT. It specifies CASSLRGGNTIYF.